This TCR beta chain is from a study of blood T cell repertoires in COVID-19. In the study overall: Samples taken during acute and convalescent COVID-19 were collected in the United States, Italy and Spain. Sample material is recorded as cDNA or gDNA derived from T cells, B-cell-depleted T cells, or PBMCs.

Study processing details: Using reference gene primer amplification, nucleated cell counts were estimated. Using immunoSEQ multiplex PCR, the repertoire was profiled, and TCRdb retains in-frame clones only, with some absent. V, J and clone size are taken as reported in that table, and D and trimming were inferred from the DNA itself. Seen here are over 200,000 clones, approximately 91% observed once, and the top ten hold more than 4.5%. Trimming left V 4 bases short and J 0 bases short, with 19 bases between. This CDR3 comprises 18 residues. Germline CDR1 SNHLY, CDR2 FYNNEI. The TCR was taken from a woman aged 40 to 49 with acute or convalescent COVID-19. The chain joins TRBV2 to TRBJ1-3; D unclear. The sequenced material came from peripheral blood. The CDR3 DNA reads TGTGCCAGCAGTGGAAGCTTCAGGCGGGCCATCTCTGGAAACACCATATATTTT. Translating it yields CASSGSFRRAISGNTIYF.